This TCR beta chain was observed in a study of T cells of healthy individuals. This clonotype came up many times. The ends lost 0 bases at V and 2 bases at J; junction bases unmatched: 6. Germline lookup yields CDR1 DFQATT and CDR2 SNEGSKA (reference sequence). The CDR3 spans 17 residues. MiXCR, applied by TCRdb to the 5' RACE reads, yields one record per CDR3 protein. Here the sample spans fewer than 75,000 distinct CDR3 sequences, about 17% being singletons. The source is a human donor in good health. This chain links TRBV20-1 with TRBJ2-7; TRBD2 matches at 14 bases. CDR3 coding DNA: TGCAGTGCTAGAGAAGGGGGACTAGCGGGAGTTACCTACGAGCAGTACTTC. Encoded protein: CSAREGGLAGVTYEQYF.